The 25 T cell receptor beta chains given below trace back to one sample, sequenced in a study of blood T cell repertoires in COVID-19. Profiled with immunoSEQ multiplex PCR; TCRdb holds only in-frame clones, not every one. The data hold some 55,000 clones, with over 75% observed a single time. Sequencing was carried out using peripheral blood. The source is a woman aged 40 to 50 with active COVID-19.

The chain recombines TRBV30 with TRBJ1-4, with D perhaps matching TRBD1 (6 bases). Trimming removed 0 bases from V and 7 bases from J, with 12 bases in between. CDR3 length: 14 amino acids. Germline V CDR1 and CDR2: GTSNPN, SVGIG (reference sequence). CDR3 nucleotides: TGTGCCTGGAGTGTACGGGACAACGCTGAAAAACTGTTTTTT. Translation: CAWSVRDNAEKLFF.

The chain has TRBV28 and TRBJ1-4; D gene ambiguous. CDR3 length equals 14 residues. V was shortened by 4 bases and J by 8 bases, with 14 bases between the two germline ends. Looked up from germline, CDR1 is MDHEN and CDR2 is SYDVKM. The CDR3 reads CASSYPGRREKLFF. The CDR3, as DNA: TGTGCCAGCAGTTACCCGGGGAGGCGGGAAAAACTGTTTTTT.

This chain connects TRBV2 to TRBJ2-7, with D unresolved. Germline V gene lookup returns CDR1 SNHLY and CDR2 FYNNEI. V was shortened by 8 bases and J by 0 bases, with 14 bases between the two germline ends. The CDR3 has 14 residues. CDR3 region: CASLLGEYSYEQYF. Here the CDR3 DNA reads TGTGCCAGCTTGTTAGGAGAGTACTCCTACGAGCAGTACTTC.

This chain connects TRBV3-1 (or the pseudogene TRBV3-2) to TRBJ1-4; D not resolved. Looked up from germline, CDR1 is LGHDT and CDR2 is YNNKEL (reference sequence). The CDR3 has 13 amino acids. Trimming shortened V by 1 base and J by 7 bases, and 7 bases separated the two germline ends. CDR3 in DNA: TGTGCCAGCAGCCAAGGCTACAGTGAAAAACTGTTTTTT. This codes for CASSQGYSEKLFF.

The chain employs TRBV20-1 and TRBJ2-3; D not certain. With 3 bases removed from V and 0 bases from J, the gap between germline ends came to 10 bases. The CDR3 extends over 14 amino acids. Germline V gives CDR1 DFQATT, CDR2 SNEGSKA (reference sequence). As DNA, the CDR3 is TGCAGTGCTAGTCGGCAGACTAGCACAGATACGCAGTATTTT. Amino acid sequence: CSASRQTSTDTQYF.

This chain connects TRBV6-5 to TRBJ2-5; 9 bases fit TRBD1. With V trimmed by 6 bases and J by 7 bases, 6 bases remained unmatched. The CDR3 extends over 13 amino acids. Germline assignment: CDR1 MNHEY and CDR2 SVGAGI. The CDR3 loop reads CASRGGQGRTQYF. The CDR3 DNA reads as TGTGCCAGCAGAGGTGGACAGGGGAGGACCCAGTACTTC.

The rearrangement links TRBV3-1 (or the pseudogene TRBV3-2) to TRBJ2-1; weak D call: TRBD2 (5 bases). The CDR3 runs to 14 residues. Germline V CDR1 and CDR2: LGHDT, YNNKEL (reference sequence). V lost 4 bases, J lost 5 bases, and 12 bases lay in between. The CDR3 coding sequence is TGTGCCAGCAGCCGACTACGAAATCACAATGAGCAGTTCTTC. Translating it yields CASSRLRNHNEQFF.

There are a few counts of this clone. The rearrangement uses TRBV23-1 and TRBJ1-5; D gene ambiguous. TRBV23-1 is an ORF for which the function is uncertain. This CDR3 spans 18 amino acids. V lost 2 bases and J 2 bases, leaving 19 bases between the germline ends. CDR3 nucleotides: TGCGCCAGCAGTCAAAAGAACCCGAGGGTACGGGGCAATCAGCCCCAGCATTTT. This codes for CASSQKNPRVRGNQPQHF.

A single count supports this clone. This chain links TRBV6-5 with TRBJ1-1, with D unclear. The germline V gene has CDR1 MNHEY and CDR2 SVGAGI. CDR3 size: 11 residues. The ends were cut back, 5 bases at V and 11 bases at J, with 12 bases in the middle. CDR3 loop: CASSPRSGAFF. The CDR3 DNA follows: TGTGCCAGCAGTCCGCGGTCCGGGGCTTTCTTT.

The rearrangement joins TRBV5-6 to TRBJ2-5; D may be TRBD2 (5 bases). V was cut by 3 bases and J by 2 bases, with 14 bases left in between. The germline CDR1 and CDR2 sequences are SGHDT and YYEEEE. The CDR3 is made up of 15 amino acids. CDR3 nucleotide sequence: TGTGCCAGCAGCTACGACTACAGAGAGCAAGAGACCCAGTACTTC. Translated, it gives CASSYDYREQETQYF.

This sequence joins TRBV5-6 and TRBJ1-1, with 7 positions matching TRBD1. This CDR3 has 14 residues. The ends lost 2 bases at V and 4 bases at J; junction bases unmatched: 5. CDR1 is SGHDT, CDR2 YYEEEE, per germline. The CDR3 nucleotides read TGTGCCAGCAGCTTTAGGGGGCCGGGCACTGAAGCTTTCTTT. Protein: CASSFRGPGTEAFF.

The genes are TRBV6-5 and TRBJ2-1; 10 bases match TRBD1. Germline values: CDR1 MNHEY, CDR2 SVGAGI. Trimming cost V 5 bases and J 2 bases; bases outside gene matches: 3. This CDR3 comprises 15 residues. CDR3 sequence (DNA): TGTGCCAGCAGTCAGGGACAGGGGCCCTACAATGAGCAGTTCTTC. Its translation is CASSQGQGPYNEQFF.

This clone was seen just once. The V and J genes are TRBV7-9 and TRBJ1-1; a weak D match, TRBD1 (5 bases). Germline V gene data show CDR1 as SEHNR and CDR2 as FQNEAQ (reference sequence). Deletions cut 5 bases from V and 4 bases from J, with 17 bases between. The CDR3 is 15 residues long. Here the CDR3 reads CASSLGGITSTEAFF. The CDR3 nucleotides are TGTGCCAGCAGCCTCGGGGGTATCACGAGCACTGAAGCTTTCTTT.

This clone was counted only a few times. V is TRBV11-3 and J is TRBJ2-3; D might be TRBD2 (7 bases). V lost 5 bases and J lost 1, with 13 bases in between. The CDR3 sequence is 15 residues long. Germline lookup yields CDR1 SGHNT and CDR2 YENEEA. The CDR3 coding sequence is TGTGCCAGCAGCGGGGGGGCGTCCCGCACAGATACGCAGTATTTT. Amino acids: CASSGGASRTDTQYF.

V is TRBV1 and J is TRBJ2-7; the DNA was not compared with TRBD1, the D call given in the table. TRBV1 corresponds to a pseudogene. The CDR3 length is 13 residues. DNA for the CDR3: TGCACCAGCAGCCCACAGGTATCCTACGAGCAGTACTTC. This sequence encodes CTSSPQVSYEQYF.

The chain joins TRBV29-1 to TRBJ1-4; 11 bases are a match to TRBD1. V shed 7 bases and J 8 bases; nucleotides not matched to a gene: 9. This CDR3 is 14 amino acids long. Germline CDR1 reads SQVTM; CDR2 reads ANQGSEA. In nucleotides, the CDR3 is TGCAGCGCTTATGGGACAGGGGGAAACGAAAAACTGTTTTTT. Protein product: CSAYGTGGNEKLFF.

The gene calls are TRBV5-4 and TRBJ1-2; possibly TRBD1 for D (5 bases). From germline, CDR1 is SGHNT and CDR2 YYREEE (reference sequence). V was shortened by 4 bases and J by 4 bases, with 17 bases between the two germline ends. The CDR3 runs to 15 residues. CDR3 protein: CASSLRAGMSYGYTF. The CDR3 DNA sequence: TGTGCCAGCAGCCTTCGGGCAGGGATGAGCTATGGCTACACCTTC.

V and J are TRBV7-6 and TRBJ1-2; TRBD1 matches at 7 bases. The CDR3 has 16 amino acids. CDR1 is SGHVS and CDR2 is FNYEAQ in the germline V gene. Germline trimming cut 5 bases from V and 4 bases from J; bases unmatched to any gene: 13. The CDR3 nucleotides read TGTGCCAGCAGCCCTGTTAGGGGGCCGAGTCGCTATGGCTACACCTTC. The encoded protein is CASSPVRGPSRYGYTF. Full variable domain (outside the CDR3, taken from reference TRBV7-6 and TRBJ1-2): GAGVSQSPRYKVTKRGQDVALRCDPISGHVSLYWYRQALGQGPEFLTYFNYEAQQDKSGLPNDRFSAERPEGSISTLTIQRTEQRDSAMYRCASSPVRGPSRYGYTFGSGTRLTVV.

The chain is built from TRBV2 and TRBJ2-7; the D is unclear. Trimming removed 8 bases at V and 3 bases at J, with 8 bases between. Per germline, CDR1 SNHLY and CDR2 FYNNEI. The CDR3 has 11 residues. This CDR3 is CASLLIYEQYF. The CDR3 DNA reads as TGTGCCAGCCTATTGATCTACGAGCAGTACTTC. Complete variable domain (other parts from reference TRBV2 and TRBJ2-7): EPEVTQTPSHQVTQMGQEVILRCVPISNHLYFYWYRQILGQKVEFLVSFYNNEISEKSEIFDDQFSVERPDGSNFTLKIRSTKLEDSAMYFCASLLIYEQYFGPGTRLTVT.

V is TRBV5-1 and J is TRBJ2-5, with a possible D match to TRBD2 (5 bases). The CDR3 length is 13 residues. V lost 3 bases and J lost 5, with 11 bases in between. Germline CDR1 is SGHRS and CDR2 is YFSETQ. DNA of the CDR3: TGCGCCAGCAGCTCCGGGGAGACGGAGACCCAGTACTTC. Amino acids: CASSSGETETQYF.

DNA of the CDR3: TGTGCCAGCAGCTTGGACAGGGACCACTATGGCTACACCTTC. Protein sequence: CASSLDRDHYGYTF. This chain links TRBV5-6 with TRBJ1-2, with a weak D call TRBD1 (6 bases). Per germline, CDR1 SGHDT and CDR2 YYEEEE. Trimming took off 0 bases at V and 3 bases at J, with 9 bases between the two ends. The CDR3 totals 14 residues.

The chain has TRBV6-2 or TRBV6-3 and TRBJ2-7, with D possibly being TRBD2 (5 bases). Germline V gene sequence: CDR1 MNHEY, CDR2 SVGEGT. The CDR3 covers 13 residues. V lost 6 bases and J 2 bases, leaving 11 bases between the germline ends. CDR3 coding DNA: TGTGCCAGCAGCCGTGGACTTGCCTACGAGCAGTACTTC. As protein: CASSRGLAYEQYF.

The chain carries TRBV14 and TRBJ2-3; D call uncertain. The CDR3 covers 15 residues. Trimming pared 3 bases from V and 2 bases from J, leaving 12 bases between. CDR1 is SGHDN, CDR2 FVKESK, per germline. The CDR3 DNA reads TGTGCCAGCAGCCACCCTGCAGGCGACACAGATACGCAGTATTTT. Its protein is CASSHPAGDTDTQYF.

V and J are TRBV10-3 and TRBJ1-4; tentatively, D is TRBD1 (5 bases). The CDR3 is made up of 14 amino acids. Per the germline V gene, CDR1 is ENHRY and CDR2 is SYGVKD. Deletions cut 8 bases from V and 6 bases from J, with 16 bases between. The chain's CDR3 is CAIGDYSDHEKLFF. The CDR3 region has the DNA TGTGCCATCGGGGACTACAGTGATCATGAAAAACTGTTTTTT.

This chain connects TRBV14 to TRBJ1-1; D is possibly TRBD1 (6 bases). CDR3 length: 16 amino acids. Trimming removed 4 bases at V and 2 bases at J, with 17 bases between. Germline CDR1 is SGHDN and CDR2 is FVKESK. Here the CDR3 reads CASSPLGAQSNTEAFF. Here the CDR3 DNA reads TGTGCCAGCAGCCCGCTGGGGGCGCAGAGCAACACTGAAGCTTTCTTT.